This T cell receptor (beta chain) was captured by sequencing in a study of T cells after yellow fever vaccination (dated by TCRdb to between 2018 and 2021). Context from the whole study: The SMART-Seq v4 Ultra Low Input RNA kit was used to prepare libraries from fractions with low cell numbers. Bulk TCR alpha and beta repertoires were sequenced longitudinally to track T-cell clones before and after primary and booster YFV17D yellow fever vaccination. Two healthy male donors made up the cohort, one aged 18 to 30 years and the other aged 30 to 40 years. Bulk PBMC replicates and cell subsets were isolated from blood drawn at multiple timepoints before and after both primary and secondary immunization.

This specimen's treatment or condition label, per the study, means: live attenuated yellow fever vaccine strain. At every blood-draw timepoint, two biological replicates of bulk PBMCs were collected. PBMCs were isolated from peripheral blood using a standard Ficoll-Paque protocol. TriZol was used to extract RNA from bulk PBMCs, CD4 and CD8 fractions, and dextramer-positive and dextramer-negative fractions. Overall study results and their limits: After the booster, most of the clones that had expanded following primary vaccination were detected again (almost 98% of CD4 and roughly 88% of CD8), which suggests that memory was broadly maintained. A small fraction of clonotypes appeared in both the CD4 and CD8 compartments, likely as a result of convergent recombination. Because the study included only two donors, the extent to which the findings can be generalized is limited. FACS-sorted repertoires could contain abundant contaminating clonotypes from the bulk population, so computational filtering was required. Compared with the primary T-cell response, the secondary T-cell response was faster but weaker, reaching its peak on day 5 rather than on day 15.

Instrument on record: Illumina NovaSeq 6000. Synthesis of TCR cDNA relied on 5'RACE template switching, a step that introduced a universal primer site along with unique molecular identifiers. Priming of cDNA synthesis was performed from both the TCR alpha and TCR beta constant segments. Library amplification used two PCR steps, and the second PCR step added sample barcodes and sequencing adapters. Sequencing of the libraries was done on either Illumina HiSeq 2500 (2x100 bp) or NovaSeq (2x150 bp). Concerning the study's data processing: MIGEC handled demultiplexing of reads and collapsing into UMI consensus sequences, while MiXCR performed V(D)J alignment. Clonotypes responding to the vaccine were identified with edgeR on replicate PBMC samples, with the criteria of FDR below 0.01 and a log2 fold change above 5 up to day 15. CD4 or CD8 identity was assigned to each bulk clonotype according to whether the clonotype was present at higher abundance in the sequenced CD4 repertoire or the sequenced CD8 repertoire. In TCRdb, the public reads were trimmed at Q25 with fastp and aligned with MiXCR, with productive beta chains retained. All rows with the same CDR3 protein become a single entry with the most common DNA and genes. TCRdb, not the original authors, processed these V and J calls. The sample data list roughly 330,000 distinct CDR3 sequences, and roughly 4% of these were observed just once. Together, the top ten hold roughly 24% of the sample.

CDR1 and CDR2, per the germline V gene, are ENHRY and SYGVKD. The cysteine opens and the phenylalanine closes a CDR3 of 11 amino acids. The read is trimmed to its CDR3 DNA, 33 bases read in frame from base 1. Trimming takes 4 bases from V and 6 bases from J, and the germline ends sit 6 bases apart. A note on this clonotype: The specificity of this receptor is unknown. The record has no base qualities; no much larger clone is one base away.

The chain is made from TRBV10-3 and TRBJ1-1, with TRBD1 as a weak D call on 5 bases. This sequence originates from a man between 18 and 29 years old who received the YFV17D yellow fever vaccine. Sequencing used PBMCs, obtained 5 days after the yellow fever booster vaccination. The sequenced DNA: TGTGCCATCAGTGCGGGGGCTGAAGCTTTCTTT. Translation gives CAISAGAEAFF.